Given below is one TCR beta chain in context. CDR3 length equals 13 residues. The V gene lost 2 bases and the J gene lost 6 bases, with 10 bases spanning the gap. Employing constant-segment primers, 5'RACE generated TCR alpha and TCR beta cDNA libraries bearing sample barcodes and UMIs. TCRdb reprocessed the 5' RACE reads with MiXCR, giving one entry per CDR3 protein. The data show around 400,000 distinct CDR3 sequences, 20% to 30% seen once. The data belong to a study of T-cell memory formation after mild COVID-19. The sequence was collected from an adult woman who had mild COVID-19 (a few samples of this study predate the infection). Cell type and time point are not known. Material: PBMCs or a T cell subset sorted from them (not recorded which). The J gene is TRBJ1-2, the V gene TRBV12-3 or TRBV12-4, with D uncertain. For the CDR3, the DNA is TGTGCCAGCAGTTTAAACGAAATCGATGGCTACACCTTC. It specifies CASSLNEIDGYTF.